This T cell receptor beta chain was documented in a study of technical replicates of blood from a few donors. This CDR3 spans 15 amino acids. CDR1 is GTSNPN and CDR2 is SVGIG in the germline V gene (reference sequence). V lost 4 bases, J lost 4 bases, and 12 bases stayed unmatched. Produced via immunoSEQ multiplex PCR; TCRdb's table is partial and in-frame only. The sample shows 50,000 to 70,000 clones, about 95% of them seen only once. This clonotype was obtained from a human donor in good health. Some clones in this sample may be carry-over from other donors' samples. What was sequenced was PBMCs. The chain joins TRBV30 to TRBJ2-7, with 8 nucleotides matching TRBD2. CDR3 sequence: CAWTLAGGGPYEQYF. DNA of the CDR3: TGTGCCTGGACGCTGGCCGGGGGGGGGCCATACGAGCAGTACTTC.